Following are 18 T cell receptor beta chains from one sample sequenced in a study of OX40 agonist ivuxolimab in advanced cancers. The library was built by means of the immunoSEQ multiplex PCR assay. Sourced from immuneACCESS, this table was stored by TCRdb with only in-frame sequences that have V and J called. A share of the clones is absent; for the studies checked, an unresolved V gene accounts for under half, and the remainder has no known explanation. For this sample there are approximately 20,000 clones; approximately 83% appear just once. More than 50% of the sample lies in the top ten. Specimen: CD4+ or CD8+ T cells sorted from blood, collected in a trial of the OX40 agonist ivuxolimab. These receptors came from an adult with an advanced solid tumor such as melanoma, head and neck, liver or kidney cancer.

The CDR3 DNA is TGTGCCAGCAGTCCCGGGGGCCCCGCTTCTTACACAGATACGCAGTATTTT. Amino acids: CASSPGGPASYTDTQYF. The gene calls are TRBV28 and TRBJ2-3; D might be TRBD1 or TRBD2, each matching 6 bases. V gave up 5 bases and J gave up 2 bases, with 20 bases separating them. Germline CDR1 is MDHEN and CDR2 is SYDVKM. The CDR3 runs 17 residues.

This chain joins TRBV7-9 and TRBJ2-2, with a possible D match to TRBD2 (5 bases). From germline, CDR1 is SEHNR and CDR2 FQNEAQ (reference sequence). This CDR3 is 16 amino acids long. V lost 5 bases to trimming and J lost 7 bases, with 20 bases between them. The CDR3, as DNA: TGTGCCAGCAGCCATCAACTAGTTCTCGACATCGGGGAGCTGTTTTTT. Translated, it gives CASSHQLVLDIGELFF.

This clone was seen once. The V gene is TRBV25-1, the J gene TRBJ2-7; 7 bases are shared with TRBD1. Losses at the gene ends were 6 bases for V and 5 bases for J; bases not matched to a gene: 7. In germline, CDR1 is MGHDK, CDR2 SYGVNS. This CDR3 spans 13 amino acids. The CDR3 loop reads CASSRGLKDEQYF. Here the CDR3 DNA reads TGTGCCAGCAGCAGGGGGTTAAAGGACGAGCAGTACTTC.

The chain recombines TRBV30 with TRBJ1-5; D remains unclear. Germline CDR1 and CDR2: GTSNPN and SVGIG (reference sequence). This CDR3 region has 13 residues. Trimming pared 1 base from V and 2 bases from J, leaving 6 bases between. This CDR3 reads CAWSASGNQPQHF. CDR3 sequence (DNA): TGTGCCTGGAGTGCCTCCGGCAATCAGCCCCAGCATTTT.

This sequence joins TRBV9 and TRBJ1-2, with a weak D call TRBD1 (6 bases). The CDR3 is made up of 17 amino acids. Deletions cut 4 bases from V and 3 bases from J, with 22 bases between. From germline, CDR1 is SGDLS and CDR2 YYNGEE. For the CDR3, the DNA is TGTGCCAGCAGCCATCTTGATATCCAGGGGTTTTACTATGGCTACACCTTC. Translating it yields CASSHLDIQGFYYGYTF.

The V gene is TRBV10-3, the J gene TRBJ1-5; TRBD1 is a possible D gene (6 bases). The CDR3 has 14 amino acids. The V gene lost 5 bases and the J gene lost 6 bases, with 14 bases spanning the gap. CDR1 is ENHRY, CDR2 SYGVKD, per germline. The CDR3 region is CAISTGQGSQPQHF. DNA for the CDR3: TGTGCCATCAGTACGGGGCAGGGGAGTCAGCCCCAGCATTTT.

The rearrangement joins TRBV9 to TRBJ1-1; D may be TRBD1 (6 bases). Germline V gene sequence: CDR1 SGDLS, CDR2 YYNGEE. CDR3 length equals 17 residues. V lost 0 bases to trimming and J lost 2 bases, with 17 bases between them. The CDR3 nucleotides are TGTGCCAGCAGCGTAGGAGGGACACATGGGCCCAACACTGAAGCTTTCTTT. This codes for CASSVGGTHGPNTEAFF. The full variable domain, its missing parts supplied by reference TRBV9 and TRBJ1-1, is DSGVTQTPKHLITATGQRVTLRCSPRSGDLSVYWYQQSLDQGLQFLIQYYNGEERAKGNILERFSAQQFPDLHSELNLSSLELGDSALYFCASSVGGTHGPNTEAFFGQGTRLTVV.

This chain uses TRBV28 with TRBJ2-5; possible D gene TRBD2, 6 bases. Germline V gives CDR1 MDHEN, CDR2 SYDVKM. V gave up 6 bases and J gave up 2 bases, with 16 bases separating them. This CDR3 comprises 15 residues. The CDR3 DNA is TGTGCCAGCAGCCCTACGGGGGAATTTCAAGAGACCCAGTACTTC. Protein sequence: CASSPTGEFQETQYF. Complete variable domain (other parts from reference TRBV28 and TRBJ2-5): DVKVTQSSRYLVKRTGEKVFLECVQDMDHENMFWYRQDPGLGLRLIYFSYDVKMKEKGDIPEGYSVSREKKERFSLILESASTNQTSMYLCASSPTGEFQETQYFGPGTRLLVL.

This rearrangement joins TRBV19 to TRBJ2-2; possible D gene TRBD2, 6 bases. The CDR3 is 12 residues long. Trimming removed 7 bases from V and 7 bases from J, with 10 bases in between. Germline V gives CDR1 LNHDA, CDR2 SQIVND (reference sequence). CDR3 amino acids: CASNMGGGELFF. The CDR3 DNA reads TGTGCCAGTAACATGGGGGGCGGGGAGCTGTTTTTT.

This chain joins TRBV28 and TRBJ1-2; TRBD1 aligns across 9 bases. CDR3 length equals 15 residues. After removal of 6 bases from V and 4 bases from J, the junction contained 9 bases not matched to a gene. Per germline, CDR1 MDHEN and CDR2 SYDVKM. The CDR3 DNA reads as TGTGCCAGCAGCCCGGACAGGGGAATTGGCTATGGCTACACCTTC. Translated, it gives CASSPDRGIGYGYTF.

The J gene is TRBJ1-1, the V gene TRBV9, with TRBD1 matching over 7 bases. Germline V gene data show CDR1 as SGDLS and CDR2 as YYNGEE. The CDR3 loop spans 14 amino acids. The J segment lost 2 bases and the V segment lost 4 bases, leaving 5 bases of the junction unmatched. The CDR3 sequence: CASSMGQSNTEAFF. For the CDR3, the DNA is TGTGCCAGCAGCATGGGACAGTCAAACACTGAAGCTTTCTTT.

The chain couples TRBV27 to TRBJ1-1; D unresolved. The CDR3 consists of 15 residues. Germline lookup yields CDR1 MNHEY and CDR2 SMNVEV (reference sequence). V lost 2 bases and J lost 1, with 11 bases in between. The CDR3 DNA follows: TGTGCCAGCAGTTTAGCCCGCTCCGGGAACACTGAAGCTTTCTTT. Its translation: CASSLARSGNTEAFF.

This sequence joins TRBV9 and TRBJ2-3; TRBD2 agrees at 10 bases. The V and J ends lost 2 bases and 1 base, in that order; junction bases with no gene match: 4. Germline loops: CDR1 SGDLS, CDR2 YYNGEE. The CDR3 is 16 amino acids. The CDR3 coding sequence is TGTGCCAGCAGCGTGACTAGCGGGTTCGGCACAGATACGCAGTATTTT. Its protein product is CASSVTSGFGTDTQYF.

This rearrangement joins TRBV9 to TRBJ2-2; 10 nucleotides align to TRBD2. The ends lost 4 bases at V and 5 bases at J; junction bases unmatched: 5. This CDR3 is built from 15 residues. From germline, CDR1 is SGDLS and CDR2 YYNGEE. The CDR3 loop is CASSLSGGATGELFF. CDR3 DNA sequence: TGTGCCAGCAGCCTCAGCGGGGGGGCTACCGGGGAGCTGTTTTTT.

DNA for the CDR3: TGCGCCAGCAGCCAAGATGGGGGGTTTGGCTACACCTTC. It translates to CASSQDGGFGYTF. V usage is TRBV4-1 and J usage is TRBJ1-2; tentatively, D is TRBD1 (5 bases). Germline CDR1 and CDR2: MGHRA and YSYEKL. The CDR3 totals 13 residues. With 0 bases removed from V and 7 bases from J, the gap between germline ends came to 9 bases.

In the case of this clone: Germline is not matched at one junction end, which may reflect a read error. Other DNA sequences in this sample translate to the same CDR3. The chain uses TRBV19 and TRBJ2-7, with no clear D. This CDR3 has 13 residues. Germline assignment: CDR1 LNHDA and CDR2 SQIVND (reference sequence). The CDR3 DNA is TGCGCCAGTACTTCCTCCCCTTCTGGTGAGCAGTACTTC. It codes for CASTSSPSGEQYF.

This clone was counted once. The V gene is TRBV28, the J gene TRBJ2-7, with TRBD1 as a possible D gene (6 bases). The germline V and J ends were trimmed by 3 bases and 2 bases, with 11 bases remaining between them. The CDR3 loop spans 14 amino acids. Germline V gene sequence: CDR1 MDHEN, CDR2 SYDVKM. CDR3 protein: CASSLGRGPYEQYF. CDR3 in DNA: TGTGCCAGCAGTTTGGGCAGGGGACCCTACGAGCAGTACTTC. Variable domain in full (rest from reference TRBV28 and TRBJ2-7): DVKVTQSSRYLVKRTGEKVFLECVQDMDHENMFWYRQDPGLGLRLIYFSYDVKMKEKGDIPEGYSVSREKKERFSLILESASTNQTSMYLCASSLGRGPYEQYFGPGTRLTVT.

The genes are TRBV20-1 and TRBJ2-1, with D perhaps matching TRBD2 (6 bases). Trimming cost V 3 bases and J 6 bases, with 6 bases left between them. This CDR3 spans 11 amino acids. CDR1 is DFQATT and CDR2 is SNEGSKA in the germline V gene (reference sequence). CDR3 nucleotide sequence: TGCAGTGCTAGCGGGGGCAATGAGCAGTTCTTC. Translating it yields CSASGGNEQFF.